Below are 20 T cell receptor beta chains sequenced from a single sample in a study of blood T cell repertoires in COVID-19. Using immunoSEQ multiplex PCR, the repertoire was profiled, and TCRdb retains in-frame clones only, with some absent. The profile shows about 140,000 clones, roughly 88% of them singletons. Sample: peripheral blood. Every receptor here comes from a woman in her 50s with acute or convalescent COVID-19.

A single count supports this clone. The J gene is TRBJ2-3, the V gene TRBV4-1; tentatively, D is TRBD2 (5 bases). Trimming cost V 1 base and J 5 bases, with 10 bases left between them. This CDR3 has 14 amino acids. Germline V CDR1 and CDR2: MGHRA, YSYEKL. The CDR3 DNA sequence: TGCGCCAGCAGCCAAGGACCAAGCGGAGATACGCAGTATTTT. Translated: CASSQGPSGDTQYF.

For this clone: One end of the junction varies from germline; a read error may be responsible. CDR3 residues: CASSLKTGALSDEQYF. CDR3 sequence (DNA): TGTGCCAGCAGCTTAAAGACAGGGGCCCTCTCCGACGAGCAGTACTTC. The V call is TRBV11-2, the J call TRBJ2-7; 8 bases line up with TRBD1. CDR3 length equals 16 residues. Germline CDR1 reads SGHAT; CDR2 reads FQNNGV.

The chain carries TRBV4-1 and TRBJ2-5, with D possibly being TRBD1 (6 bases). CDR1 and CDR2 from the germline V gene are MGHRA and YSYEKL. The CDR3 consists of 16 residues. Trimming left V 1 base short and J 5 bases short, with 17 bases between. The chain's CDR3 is CASSQAPGEFRETQYF. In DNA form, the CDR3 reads TGCGCCAGCAGCCAAGCTCCAGGGGAATTCCGGGAGACCCAGTACTTC.

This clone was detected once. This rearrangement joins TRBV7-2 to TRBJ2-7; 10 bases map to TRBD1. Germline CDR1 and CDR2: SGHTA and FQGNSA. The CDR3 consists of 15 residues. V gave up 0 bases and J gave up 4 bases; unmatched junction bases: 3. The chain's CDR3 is CASSLAGTGEYEQYF. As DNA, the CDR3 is TGTGCCAGCAGCTTAGCGGGGACAGGGGAGTACGAGCAGTACTTC.

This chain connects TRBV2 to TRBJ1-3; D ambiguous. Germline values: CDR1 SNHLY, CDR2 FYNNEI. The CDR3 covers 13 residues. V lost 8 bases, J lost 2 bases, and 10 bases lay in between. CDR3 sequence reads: CASRLGAGNTIYF. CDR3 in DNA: TGTGCCAGCCGTCTGGGAGCTGGAAACACCATATATTTT.

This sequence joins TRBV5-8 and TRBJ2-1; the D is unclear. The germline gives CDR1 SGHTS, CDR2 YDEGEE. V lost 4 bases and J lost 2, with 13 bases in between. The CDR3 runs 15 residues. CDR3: CASSLGITTYNEQFF. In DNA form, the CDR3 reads TGTGCCAGCAGCCTGGGGATAACTACCTACAATGAGCAGTTCTTC.

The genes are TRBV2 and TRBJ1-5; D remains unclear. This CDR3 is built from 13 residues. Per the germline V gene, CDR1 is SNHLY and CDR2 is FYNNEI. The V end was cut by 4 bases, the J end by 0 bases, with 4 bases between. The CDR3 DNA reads TGTGCCAGCAGTGTACTTAGCAATCAGCCCCAGCATTTT. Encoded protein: CASSVLSNQPQHF. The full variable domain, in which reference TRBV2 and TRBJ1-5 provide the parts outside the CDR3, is EPEVTQTPSHQVTQMGQEVILRCVPISNHLYFYWYRQILGQKVEFLVSFYNNEISEKSEIFDDQFSVERPDGSNFTLKIRSTKLEDSAMYFCASSVLSNQPQHFGDGTRLSIL.

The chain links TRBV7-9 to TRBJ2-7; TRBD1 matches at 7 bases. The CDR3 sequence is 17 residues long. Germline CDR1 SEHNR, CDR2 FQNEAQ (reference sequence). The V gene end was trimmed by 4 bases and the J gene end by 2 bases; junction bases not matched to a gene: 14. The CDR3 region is CASSSPIRDSAPYEQYF. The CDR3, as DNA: TGTGCCAGCAGCTCCCCAATCCGGGACAGTGCCCCCTACGAGCAGTACTTC.

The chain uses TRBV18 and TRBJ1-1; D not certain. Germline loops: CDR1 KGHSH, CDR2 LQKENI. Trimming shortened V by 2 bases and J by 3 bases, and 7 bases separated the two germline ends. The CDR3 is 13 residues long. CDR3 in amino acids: CASSPSGYTEAFF. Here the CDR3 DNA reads TGTGCCAGCTCACCATCAGGTTACACTGAAGCTTTCTTT. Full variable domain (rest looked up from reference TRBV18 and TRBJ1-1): NAGVMQNPRHLVRRRGQEARLRCSPMKGHSHVYWYRQLPEEGLKFMVYLQKENIIDESGMPKERFSAEFPKEGPSILRIQQVVRGDSAAYFCASSPSGYTEAFFGQGTRLTVV.

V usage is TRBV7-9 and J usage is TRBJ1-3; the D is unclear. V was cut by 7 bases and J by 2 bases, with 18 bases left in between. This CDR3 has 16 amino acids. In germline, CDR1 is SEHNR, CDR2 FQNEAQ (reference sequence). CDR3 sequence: CASTNPGLLAGNTIYF. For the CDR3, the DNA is TGTGCCAGCACTAACCCGGGTCTCCTTGCTGGAAACACCATATATTTT.

The CDR3 sequence is CASSSGLDSSYNEQFF. CDR3 in DNA: TGCGCCAGCAGCTCGGGACTCGATAGCTCCTACAATGAGCAGTTCTTC. The chain recombines TRBV5-1 with TRBJ2-1; maybe TRBD2 (6 bases). Trimming stripped 3 bases from V and 0 bases from J, with 13 bases between. The CDR3 covers 16 residues. CDR1 is SGHRS, CDR2 YFSETQ, per germline.

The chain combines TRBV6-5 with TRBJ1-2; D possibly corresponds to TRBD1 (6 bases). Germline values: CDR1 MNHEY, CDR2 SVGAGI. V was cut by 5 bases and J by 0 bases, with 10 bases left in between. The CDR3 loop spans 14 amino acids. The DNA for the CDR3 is TGTGCCAGCAGTACGGGACAATCTAACTATGGCTACACCTTC. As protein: CASSTGQSNYGYTF.

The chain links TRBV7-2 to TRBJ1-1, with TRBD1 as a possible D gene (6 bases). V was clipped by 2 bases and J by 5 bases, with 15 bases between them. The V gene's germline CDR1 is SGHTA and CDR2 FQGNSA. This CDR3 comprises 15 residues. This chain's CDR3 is CASSLQGAGATEAFF. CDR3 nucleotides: TGTGCCAGCAGCTTACAAGGGGCAGGGGCAACTGAAGCTTTCTTT. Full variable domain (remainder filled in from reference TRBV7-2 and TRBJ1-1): GAGVSQSPSNKVTEKGKDVELRCDPISGHTALYWYRQSLGQGLEFLIYFQGNSAPDKSGLPSDRFSAERTGGSVSTLTIQRTQQEDSAVYLCASSLQGAGATEAFFGQGTRLTVV.

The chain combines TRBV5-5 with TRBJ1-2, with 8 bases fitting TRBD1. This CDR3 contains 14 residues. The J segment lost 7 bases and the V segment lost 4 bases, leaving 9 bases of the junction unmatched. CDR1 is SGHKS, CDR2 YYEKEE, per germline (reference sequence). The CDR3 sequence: CASSLGQGSGGYTF. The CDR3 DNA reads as TGTGCCAGCAGCCTAGGACAGGGAAGTGGTGGCTACACCTTC.

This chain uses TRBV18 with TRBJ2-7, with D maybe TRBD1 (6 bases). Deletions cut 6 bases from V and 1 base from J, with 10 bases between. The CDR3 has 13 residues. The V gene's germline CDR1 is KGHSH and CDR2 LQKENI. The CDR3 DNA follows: TGTGCCAGCTCGCCTGGGACATCCTACGAGCAGTACTTC. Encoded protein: CASSPGTSYEQYF. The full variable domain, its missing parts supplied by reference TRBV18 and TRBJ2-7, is NAGVMQNPRHLVRRRGQEARLRCSPMKGHSHVYWYRQLPEEGLKFMVYLQKENIIDESGMPKERFSAEFPKEGPSILRIQQVVRGDSAAYFCASSPGTSYEQYFGPGTRLTVT.

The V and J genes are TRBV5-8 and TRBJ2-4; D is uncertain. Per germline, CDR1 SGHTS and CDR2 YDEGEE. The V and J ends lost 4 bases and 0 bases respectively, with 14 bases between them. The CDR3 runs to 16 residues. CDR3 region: CASSEAPRLAKNIQYF. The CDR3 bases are TGTGCCAGCAGCGAAGCCCCCCGGTTAGCCAAAAACATTCAGTACTTC.

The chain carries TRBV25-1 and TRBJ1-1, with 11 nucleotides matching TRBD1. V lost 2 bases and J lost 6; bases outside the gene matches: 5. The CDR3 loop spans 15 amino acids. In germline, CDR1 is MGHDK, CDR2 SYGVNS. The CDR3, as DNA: TGTGCCAGCAGTGAAAAGGACAGGGGGCGGGCTGAAGCTTTCTTT. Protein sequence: CASSEKDRGRAEAFF.

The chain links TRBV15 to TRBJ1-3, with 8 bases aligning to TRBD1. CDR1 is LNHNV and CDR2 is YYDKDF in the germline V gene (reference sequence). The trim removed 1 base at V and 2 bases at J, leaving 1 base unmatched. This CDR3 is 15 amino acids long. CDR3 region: CATSRVTGAGNTIYF. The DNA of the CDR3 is TGTGCCACCAGCAGAGTGACAGGGGCTGGAAACACCATATATTTT. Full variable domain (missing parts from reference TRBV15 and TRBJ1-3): DAMVIQNPRYQVTQFGKPVTLSCSQTLNHNVMYWYQQKSSQAPKLLFHYYDKDFNNEADTPDNFQSRRPNTSFCFLDIRSPGLGDTAMYLCATSRVTGAGNTIYFGEGSWLTVV.

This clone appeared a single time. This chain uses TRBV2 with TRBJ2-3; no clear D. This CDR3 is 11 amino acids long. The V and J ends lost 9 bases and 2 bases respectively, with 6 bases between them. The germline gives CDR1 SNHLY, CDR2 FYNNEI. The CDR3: CASATTDTQYF. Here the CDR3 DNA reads TGTGCCAGTGCTACCACAGATACGCAGTATTTT.

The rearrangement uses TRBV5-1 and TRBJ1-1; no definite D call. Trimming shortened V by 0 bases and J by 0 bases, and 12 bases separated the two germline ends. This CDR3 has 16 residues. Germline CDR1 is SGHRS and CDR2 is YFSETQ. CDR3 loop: CASSLDGQLMNTEAFF. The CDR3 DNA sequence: TGCGCCAGCAGCTTGGATGGGCAGTTAATGAACACTGAAGCTTTCTTT.